The next 30 T cell receptor beta chains were all read from a single sample in a study of T-cell reconstitution after alpha-beta-depleted transplantation in children. The TCRbeta library incorporated unique molecular identifiers. From the PCR reads, TCRdb called clonotypes with MiXCR, one entry per CDR3 protein. Of about 980,000 distinct CDR3 sequences in the sample, roughly 29% were seen once. The sample was PBMCs, mostly from graft donor cells, taken 360 days after TCRalphabeta/CD19-depleted stem cell transplant. The receptors were sampled from a boy younger than two who had a stem cell transplant for SCID, so the T cells may come from the graft donor.

This clonotype was counted between two and nine times. V and J are TRBV14 and TRBJ2-6; TRBD1 matches 8 bases. The CDR3 loop spans 17 amino acids. CDR1 and CDR2 from the germline V gene are SGHDN and FVKESK. V dropped 1 base and J dropped 4; count of bases not matched to a gene: 6. The CDR3 sequence: CASSQGYRGDGANVLTF. The CDR3 DNA reads as TGTGCCAGCAGCCAAGGCTACAGGGGGGACGGGGCCAACGTCCTGACTTTC.

The CDR3 nucleotides read TGTGCCAGCAGCCAAGATCCAGCGGGGGGCCGGAGCACAGATACGCAGTATTTT. This translates into CASSQDPAGGRSTDTQYF. This chain joins TRBV4-2 and TRBJ2-3, with 9 bases lining up with TRBD2. The germline V gene encodes CDR1 LGHNA and CDR2 YNFKEQ. The V gene end was trimmed by 0 bases and the J gene end by 0 bases; junction bases not matched to a gene: 7. CDR3 length: 18 amino acids.

A single count supports this clonotype. This chain joins TRBV9 and TRBJ2-5, with D perhaps being TRBD1 or TRBD2 (6 bases each). The ends were cut back, 0 bases at V and 4 bases at J, with 10 bases in the middle. The CDR3 runs 14 residues. Germline V lookup: CDR1 SGDLS, CDR2 YYNGEE. The CDR3 protein is CASSVEGGRETQYF. CDR3 in DNA: TGTGCCAGCAGCGTAGAGGGGGGTCGAGAGACCCAGTACTTC.

This clonotype has just a few counts. The chain uses TRBV5-1 and TRBJ2-7, with a tentative D call TRBD1 (6 bases). The CDR3 is 14 residues long. Germline lookup yields CDR1 SGHRS and CDR2 YFSETQ. V lost 0 bases and J 5 bases, leaving 12 bases between the germline ends. The CDR3 reads CASSLDRATHEQYF. CDR3 DNA sequence: TGCGCCAGCAGCTTGGACAGGGCGACCCACGAGCAGTACTTC. Looking up the rest from reference TRBV5-1 and TRBJ2-7 gives the full variable domain: KAGVTQTPRYLIKTRGQQVTLSCSPISGHRSVSWYQQTPGQGLQFLFEYFSETQRNKGNFPGRFSGRQFSNSRSEMNVSTLELGDSALYLCASSLDRATHEQYFGPGTRLTVT.

The chain joins TRBV20-1 to TRBJ1-2; D possibly corresponds to TRBD1 (6 bases). Germline V gene sequence: CDR1 DFQATT, CDR2 SNEGSKA (reference sequence). The CDR3 extends over 15 amino acids. V was cut by 2 bases and J by 7 bases, with 20 bases left in between. DNA for the CDR3: TGCAGTGCTAGACCCATAACGGGGGCCGAGGGTGGCTACACCTTC. Protein sequence: CSARPITGAEGGYTF.

This clonotype came up a few times. The V gene is TRBV12-3 or TRBV12-4, the J gene TRBJ1-1, with 7 bases fitting TRBD1. Germline trimming cut 5 bases from V and 5 bases from J; bases unmatched to any gene: 11. The CDR3 is made up of 15 amino acids. Written as DNA, the CDR3 is TGTGCCAGCAGTCCGCCGACAGGGTTGGCGACTGAAGCTTTCTTT. This encodes CASSPPTGLATEAFF.

V gene TRBV5-1 combines with J gene TRBJ1-1, with D uncertain. Germline V gene lookup returns CDR1 SGHRS and CDR2 YFSETQ. With 3 bases removed from V and 3 bases from J, the gap between germline ends came to 12 bases. The CDR3 contains 14 residues. DNA for the CDR3: TGCGCCAGCAGCTCCGATCTGGGGTACACTGAAGCTTTCTTT. It translates to CASSSDLGYTEAFF.

This clonotype has more than one count but fewer than ten. The chain combines TRBV7-3 with TRBJ2-3, with unresolved D. CDR1 is SGHTA and CDR2 is FQGTGA in the germline V gene. This CDR3 contains 16 residues. V was shortened by 4 bases and J by 2 bases, with 16 bases between the two germline ends. In DNA, the CDR3 is TGTGCCAGCAGCTCCCCCGTGACCGACTCCACAGATACGCAGTATTTT. It specifies CASSSPVTDSTDTQYF.

The chain uses TRBV6-5 and TRBJ2-7, with D hard to call. The CDR3 has 14 amino acids. Trimming removed 0 bases from V and 1 base from J, with 7 bases in between. Germline-derived CDR1 and CDR2 are MNHEY and SVGAGI. The CDR3 protein is CASSYSTVSYEQYF. The CDR3 bases are TGTGCCAGCAGTTACTCCACGGTTTCCTACGAGCAGTACTTC.

The rearrangement links TRBV12-3 or TRBV12-4 to TRBJ2-2, with D unclear. This CDR3 region has 15 residues. V shed 7 bases and J shed 1 base, with 13 bases lying between them. This CDR3 reads CASTPFMVNTGELFF. CDR3 bases: TGTGCCAGCACCCCCTTTATGGTGAACACCGGGGAGCTGTTTTTT.

The chain recombines TRBV20-1 with TRBJ1-1; D perhaps matches TRBD1 (5 bases). The CDR3 is 12 amino acids. The V end lost 5 bases, the J end lost 11 bases, and 18 bases lay between the germline ends. Germline V gene sequence: CDR1 DFQATT, CDR2 SNEGSKA (reference sequence). CDR3 loop: CSAGDWASEAFF. CDR3 sequence (DNA): TGCAGTGCTGGGGACTGGGCTTCCGAGGCTTTCTTT.

J is TRBJ2-3 and V is TRBV5-1; TRBD2 aligns across 9 bases. There are 13 residues in the CDR3. CDR1 and CDR2 from the germline V gene are SGHRS and YFSETQ. The junction had 1 base not matched to a gene; V was cut back by 5 bases and J by 3 bases. The CDR3 bases are TGCGCCAGCAGGGGACTAGCAACAGATACGCAGTATTTT. Its protein is CASRGLATDTQYF.

V usage is TRBV5-1 and J usage is TRBJ1-1; TRBD1 agrees at 7 bases. The CDR3 has 14 residues. The trim removed 4 bases at V and 4 bases at J, leaving 7 bases unmatched. CDR1 is SGHRS and CDR2 is YFSETQ in the germline V gene. The CDR3 sequence is CASSRAGQVTEAFF. The CDR3 bases are TGCGCCAGCAGCCGAGCAGGACAGGTCACTGAAGCTTTCTTT.

The chain links TRBV20-1 to TRBJ2-3; maybe TRBD1 (5 bases). Germline CDR1 and CDR2: DFQATT and SNEGSKA (reference sequence). The CDR3 runs 11 residues. Trimming left V 7 bases short and J 2 bases short, with 7 bases between. The CDR3 coding sequence is TGCAGTGGGGGCTACACAGATACGCAGTATTTT. Protein sequence: CSGGYTDTQYF.

This clonotype has more than one count but fewer than ten. The chain carries TRBV28 and TRBJ2-4; 10 nucleotides agree with TRBD1. This CDR3 spans 15 amino acids. With V trimmed by 5 bases and J by 8 bases, 9 bases remained unmatched. CDR1 is MDHEN, CDR2 SYDVKM, per germline. The chain's CDR3 is CASSPTRDRGDIQYF. As DNA, the CDR3 is TGTGCCAGCAGTCCTACTAGGGACAGGGGTGACATTCAGTACTTC.

This rearrangement joins TRBV20-1 to TRBJ1-5, with TRBD1 as a possible D gene (6 bases). This CDR3 region has 16 residues. Germline lookup yields CDR1 DFQATT and CDR2 SNEGSKA (reference sequence). The V gene lost 0 bases and the J gene lost 5 bases, with 17 bases spanning the gap. DNA of the CDR3: TGCAGTGCTAGAGAGGCTGGATGGGGGGCGGATCAGCCCCAGCATTTT. Its translation: CSAREAGWGADQPQHF.

This chain's CDR3 is CASNPGGAEEKLFF. The CDR3 coding sequence is TGTGCCAGCAACCCAGGGGGCGCAGAGGAAAAACTGTTTTTT. This chain uses TRBV7-2 with TRBJ1-4, with 8 bases fitting TRBD1. The V gene's germline CDR1 is SGHTA and CDR2 FQGNSA. The V segment lost 7 bases and the J segment 8 bases; nucleotides outside the gene matches: 9. The CDR3 is 14 residues long.

The chain combines TRBV6-5 with TRBJ1-4; D is unclear. V dropped 4 bases and J dropped 2 bases, with 14 bases sitting between them. The CDR3 is 16 amino acids. CDR1 and CDR2 from the germline V gene are MNHEY and SVGAGI. The CDR3 DNA reads TGTGCCAGCAGTTTGCGACATCTCCCCACTAATGAAAAACTGTTTTTT. Amino acid sequence: CASSLRHLPTNEKLFF.

This clonotype was seen many times. The genes are TRBV5-1 and TRBJ2-3; 7 positions agree with TRBD2. There are 16 residues in the CDR3. V lost 7 bases and J lost 1; bases outside the gene matches: 12. Germline-derived CDR1 and CDR2 are SGHRS and YFSETQ. The CDR3 DNA reads TGCGCCAGCCGGACCGGGGGGTCTAGCGGCACAGATACGCAGTATTTT. Amino acids: CASRTGGSSGTDTQYF.

In its sample, this clonotype was seen a few times. The chain carries TRBV5-1 and TRBJ2-1; TRBD2 agrees at 9 bases. The CDR3 has 15 residues. After removal of 0 bases from V and 4 bases from J, the junction contained 2 bases not matched to a gene. The germline V gene has CDR1 SGHRS and CDR2 YFSETQ. CDR3 amino acids: CASSLESGGYNEQFF. The CDR3 DNA sequence: TGCGCCAGCAGCTTGGAAAGCGGGGGGTACAATGAGCAGTTCTTC.

The chain uses TRBV20-1 and TRBJ2-4; D is ambiguous. V dropped 2 bases and J dropped 5 bases, with 4 bases sitting between them. CDR3 length: 11 residues. Germline V gene sequence: CDR1 DFQATT, CDR2 SNEGSKA (reference sequence). CDR3 protein: CSARLENIQYF. The DNA of the CDR3 is TGCAGTGCTAGACTTGAAAACATTCAGTACTTC.

This clonotype occurred a few times. V and J are TRBV12-3 or TRBV12-4 and TRBJ1-6; D is uncertain. The CDR3 consists of 14 residues. V was clipped by 4 bases and J by 7 bases, with 11 bases between them. The CDR3 spells CASSSEVRNSPLHF. CDR3 bases: TGTGCCAGCAGTTCCGAGGTGCGGAATTCACCCCTCCACTTT.

There are a few counts of this clonotype. The chain couples TRBV12-3 or TRBV12-4 to TRBJ2-2; 10 positions agree with TRBD1. V lost 3 bases, J lost 10 bases, and 11 bases stayed unmatched. This CDR3 spans 16 amino acids. Written as DNA, the CDR3 is TGTGCCAGCAGTTTTGAAGGGACAGGGGCCCTTGCGGAGCTGTTTTTT. As protein: CASSFEGTGALAELFF.

The V call is TRBV11-1, the J call TRBJ2-7, with D perhaps TRBD2 (6 bases). Looked up from germline, CDR1 is SGHAT and CDR2 is FQDESV (reference sequence). V lost 4 bases to trimming and J lost 3 bases, with 10 bases between them. The CDR3 covers 13 residues. CDR3 sequence reads: CASSYGEVYEQYF. The CDR3 DNA is TGTGCCAGCAGCTACGGGGAGGTCTACGAGCAGTACTTC.

V gene TRBV5-1 combines with J gene TRBJ2-7; D remains unclear. CDR1 and CDR2 from the germline V gene are SGHRS and YFSETQ. The CDR3 is 12 amino acids. Between the trimmed V and J ends, which lost 3 bases and 5 bases, there was a span of 9 bases. In nucleotides, the CDR3 is TGCGCCAGCAGCTCGGGCACCCACGAGCAGTACTTC. It yields the protein CASSSGTHEQYF. The full variable domain, with the rest looked up from reference TRBV5-1 and TRBJ2-7, is KAGVTQTPRYLIKTRGQQVTLSCSPISGHRSVSWYQQTPGQGLQFLFEYFSETQRNKGNFPGRFSGRQFSNSRSEMNVSTLELGDSALYLCASSSGTHEQYFGPGTRLTVT.

This clonotype has a count of ten or more. The gene calls are TRBV5-5 and TRBJ1-2, with 8 positions matching TRBD1. Per germline, CDR1 SGHKS and CDR2 YYEKEE (reference sequence). V was pared by 7 bases and J by 0 bases, with 8 bases of the junction left unmatched. This CDR3 region has 15 residues. CDR3 DNA sequence: TGTGCCAGCCGACAGGGGCGAATAGCTAACTATGGCTACACCTTC. This codes for CASRQGRIANYGYTF.

The table lists this clonotype with a few counts. This chain connects TRBV4-3 to TRBJ2-6, with D uncertain. The V end was cut by 0 bases, the J end by 1 base, with 16 bases between. Looked up from germline, CDR1 is LGHNA and CDR2 is YSLEER. The CDR3 sequence is 19 residues long. The CDR3 protein is CASSQDWPAHFSGANVLTF. CDR3 sequence (DNA): TGCGCCAGCAGCCAAGATTGGCCAGCCCATTTTTCTGGGGCCAACGTCCTGACTTTC.

This clonotype was picked up many times. The chain has TRBV5-1 and TRBJ2-5; 9 bases fit TRBD2. CDR3 length: 15 residues. V lost 4 bases, J lost 4 bases, and 8 bases stayed unmatched. Germline V lookup: CDR1 SGHRS, CDR2 YFSETQ. CDR3 loop: CASSPWGTSRETQYF. CDR3 in DNA: TGCGCCAGCAGCCCGTGGGGGACTAGCCGAGAGACCCAGTACTTC.

The V gene is TRBV5-8, the J gene TRBJ2-1; D may match TRBD1 or TRBD2 (7 bases each). V was clipped by 4 bases and J by 6 bases, with 20 bases between them. The CDR3 is made up of 16 amino acids. Germline V CDR1 and CDR2: SGHTS, YDEGEE. The CDR3 loop reads CASSGEGARRGNEQFF. CDR3 bases: TGTGCCAGCAGCGGGGAGGGGGCAAGAAGGGGCAATGAGCAGTTCTTC.

This chain joins TRBV28 and TRBJ2-4, with D tentatively TRBD1 (6 bases). From germline, CDR1 is MDHEN and CDR2 SYDVKM. CDR3 length equals 15 residues. Trimming took 7 bases from V and 7 from J, leaving 20 bases between them. CDR3: CASTLNWGLRNIQYF. CDR3 DNA: TGTGCCAGCACCCTAAACTGGGGGCTGAGGAACATTCAGTACTTC.